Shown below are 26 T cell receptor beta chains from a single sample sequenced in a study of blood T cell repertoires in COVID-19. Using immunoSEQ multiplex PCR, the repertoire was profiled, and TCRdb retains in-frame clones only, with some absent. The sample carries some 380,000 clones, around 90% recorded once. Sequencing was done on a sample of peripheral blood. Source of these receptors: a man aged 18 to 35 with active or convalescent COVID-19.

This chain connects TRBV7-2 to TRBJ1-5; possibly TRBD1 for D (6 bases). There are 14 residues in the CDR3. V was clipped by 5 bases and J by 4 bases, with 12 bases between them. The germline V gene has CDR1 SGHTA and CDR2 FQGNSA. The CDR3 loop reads CASSDRQVNQPQHF. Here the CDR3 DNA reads TGTGCCAGCAGCGACCGACAGGTTAATCAGCCCCAGCATTTT.

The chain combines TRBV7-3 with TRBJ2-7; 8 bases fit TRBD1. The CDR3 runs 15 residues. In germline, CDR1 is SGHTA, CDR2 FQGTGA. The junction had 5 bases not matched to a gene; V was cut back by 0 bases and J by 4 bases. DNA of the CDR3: TGTGCCAGCAGCTTAACGGGGACAGGCAAATACGAGCAGTACTTC. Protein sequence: CASSLTGTGKYEQYF.

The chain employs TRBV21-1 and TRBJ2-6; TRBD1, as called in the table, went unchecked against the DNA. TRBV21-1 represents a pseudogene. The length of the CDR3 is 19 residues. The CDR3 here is CASSAIETGVNSGANVLTF. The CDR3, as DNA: TGTGCCAGCAGCGCTATCGAGACAGGAGTTAACTCTGGGGCCAACGTGCTGACTTTC.

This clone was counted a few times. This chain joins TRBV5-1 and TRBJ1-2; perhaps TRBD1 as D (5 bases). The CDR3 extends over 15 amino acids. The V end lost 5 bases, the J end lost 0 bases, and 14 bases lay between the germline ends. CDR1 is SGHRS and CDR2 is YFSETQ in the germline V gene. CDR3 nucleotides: TGCGCCAGCAGGGTTGGACAACAAGCTAACTATGGCTACACCTTC. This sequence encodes CASRVGQQANYGYTF.

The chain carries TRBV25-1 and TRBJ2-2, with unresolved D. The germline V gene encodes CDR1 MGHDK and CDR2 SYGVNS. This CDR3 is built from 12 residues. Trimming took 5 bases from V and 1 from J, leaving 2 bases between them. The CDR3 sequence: CASSRNTGELFF. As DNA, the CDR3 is TGTGCCAGCAGTCGGAACACCGGGGAGCTGTTTTTT.

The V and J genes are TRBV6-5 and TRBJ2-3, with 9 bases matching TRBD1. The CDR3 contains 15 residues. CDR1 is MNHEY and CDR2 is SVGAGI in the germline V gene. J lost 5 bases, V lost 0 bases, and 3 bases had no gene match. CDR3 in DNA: TGTGCCAGCAGTTACTCGGGACAGGGTATAGATACGCAGTATTTT. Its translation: CASSYSGQGIDTQYF.

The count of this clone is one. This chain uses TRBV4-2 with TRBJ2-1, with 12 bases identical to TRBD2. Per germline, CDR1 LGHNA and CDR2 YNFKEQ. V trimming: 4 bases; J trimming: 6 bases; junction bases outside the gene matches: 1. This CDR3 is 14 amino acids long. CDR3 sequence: CASSPGLAGNEQFF. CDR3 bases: TGTGCCAGCAGCCCGGGACTAGCGGGCAATGAGCAGTTCTTC.

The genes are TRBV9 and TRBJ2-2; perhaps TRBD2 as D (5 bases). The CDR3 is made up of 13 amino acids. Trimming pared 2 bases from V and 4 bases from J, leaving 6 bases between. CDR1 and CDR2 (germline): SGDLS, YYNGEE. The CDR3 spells CASSVGSTGELFF. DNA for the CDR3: TGTGCCAGCAGCGTTGGGAGCACCGGGGAGCTGTTTTTT.

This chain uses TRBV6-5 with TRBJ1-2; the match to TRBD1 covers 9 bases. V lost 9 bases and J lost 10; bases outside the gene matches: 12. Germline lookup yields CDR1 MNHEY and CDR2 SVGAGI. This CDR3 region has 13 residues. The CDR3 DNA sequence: TGTGCCAGTGGACAGGGGATAGTTCGCGACTACACCTTC. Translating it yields CASGQGIVRDYTF.

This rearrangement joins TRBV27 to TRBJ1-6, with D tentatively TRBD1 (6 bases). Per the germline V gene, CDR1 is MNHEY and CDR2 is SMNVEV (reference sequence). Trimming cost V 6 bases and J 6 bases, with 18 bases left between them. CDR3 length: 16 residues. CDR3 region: CASRPEPGHPNSPLHF. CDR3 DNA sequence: TGTGCCAGCAGGCCCGAACCGGGACACCCTAATTCACCCCTCCACTTT.

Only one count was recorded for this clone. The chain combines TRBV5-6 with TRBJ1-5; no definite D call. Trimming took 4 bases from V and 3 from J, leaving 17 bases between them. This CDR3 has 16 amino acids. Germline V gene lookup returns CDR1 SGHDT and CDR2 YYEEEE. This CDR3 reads CASSPGTERVNQPQHF. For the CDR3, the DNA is TGTGCCAGCAGCCCGGGCACGGAGAGGGTCAATCAGCCCCAGCATTTT.

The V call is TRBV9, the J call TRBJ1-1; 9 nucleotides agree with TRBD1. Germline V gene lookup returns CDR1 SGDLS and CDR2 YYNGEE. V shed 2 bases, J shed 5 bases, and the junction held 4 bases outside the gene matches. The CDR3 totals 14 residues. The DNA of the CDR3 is TGTGCCAGCAGCGTCGGACAGGGGAAGACTGAAGCTTTCTTT. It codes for CASSVGQGKTEAFF.

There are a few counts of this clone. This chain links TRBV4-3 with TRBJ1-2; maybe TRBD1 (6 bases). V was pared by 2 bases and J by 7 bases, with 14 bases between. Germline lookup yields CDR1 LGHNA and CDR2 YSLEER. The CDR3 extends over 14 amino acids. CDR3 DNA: TGCGCCAGCAGCCAAATCACAGGGTCCAGTGGCTACACCTTC. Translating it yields CASSQITGSSGYTF.

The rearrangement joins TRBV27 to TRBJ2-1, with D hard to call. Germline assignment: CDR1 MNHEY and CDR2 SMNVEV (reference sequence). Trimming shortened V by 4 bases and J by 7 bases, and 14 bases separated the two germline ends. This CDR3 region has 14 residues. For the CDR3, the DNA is TGTGCCAGCAGTTCTACCGCCTCGACTAATGAGCAGTTCTTC. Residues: CASSSTASTNEQFF.

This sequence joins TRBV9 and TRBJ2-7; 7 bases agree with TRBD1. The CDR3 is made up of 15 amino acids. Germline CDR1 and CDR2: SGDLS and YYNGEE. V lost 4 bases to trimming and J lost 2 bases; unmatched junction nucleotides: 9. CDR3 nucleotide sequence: TGTGCCAGCAGCCCCCCCGGGACAGAGGCCTACGAGCAGTACTTC. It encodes CASSPPGTEAYEQYF.

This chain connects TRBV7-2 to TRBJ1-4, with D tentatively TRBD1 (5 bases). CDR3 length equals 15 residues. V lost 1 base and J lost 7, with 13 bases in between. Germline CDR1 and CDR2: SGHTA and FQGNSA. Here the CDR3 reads CASSLDGRVVEKLFF. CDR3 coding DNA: TGTGCCAGCAGCTTAGATGGCAGGGTCGTTGAAAAACTGTTTTTT.

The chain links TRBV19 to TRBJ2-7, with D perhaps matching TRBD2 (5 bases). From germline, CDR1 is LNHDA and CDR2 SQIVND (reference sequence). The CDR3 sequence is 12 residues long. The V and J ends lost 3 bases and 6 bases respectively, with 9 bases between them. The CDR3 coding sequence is TGTGCCAGTAGTATGGGGAGCTCCGAGCAGTACTTC. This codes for CASSMGSSEQYF.

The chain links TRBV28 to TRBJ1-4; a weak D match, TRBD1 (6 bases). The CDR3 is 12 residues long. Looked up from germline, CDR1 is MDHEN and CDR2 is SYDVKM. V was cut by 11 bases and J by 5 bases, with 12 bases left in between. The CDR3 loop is CAGSTGNEKLFF. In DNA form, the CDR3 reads TGTGCCGGTTCAACAGGGAATGAAAAACTGTTTTTT.

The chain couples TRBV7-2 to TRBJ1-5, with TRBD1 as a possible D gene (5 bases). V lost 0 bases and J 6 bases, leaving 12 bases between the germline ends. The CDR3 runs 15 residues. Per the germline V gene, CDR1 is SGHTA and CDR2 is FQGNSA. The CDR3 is CASSLALGVGQPQHF. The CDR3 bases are TGTGCCAGCAGCTTAGCGTTAGGGGTCGGTCAGCCCCAGCATTTT.

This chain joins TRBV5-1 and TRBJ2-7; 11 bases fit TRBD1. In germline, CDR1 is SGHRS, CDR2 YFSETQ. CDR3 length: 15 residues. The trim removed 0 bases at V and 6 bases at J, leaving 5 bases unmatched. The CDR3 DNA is TGCGCCAGCAGCTTGGTTGGGACAGGGGGAGGCGAGCAGTACTTC. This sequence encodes CASSLVGTGGGEQYF.

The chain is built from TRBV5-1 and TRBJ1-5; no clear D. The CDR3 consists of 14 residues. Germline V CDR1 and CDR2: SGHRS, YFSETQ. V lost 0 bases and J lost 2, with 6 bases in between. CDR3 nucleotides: TGCGCCAGCAGCTTGGGCGTGGGCAATCAGCCCCAGCATTTT. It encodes CASSLGVGNQPQHF.

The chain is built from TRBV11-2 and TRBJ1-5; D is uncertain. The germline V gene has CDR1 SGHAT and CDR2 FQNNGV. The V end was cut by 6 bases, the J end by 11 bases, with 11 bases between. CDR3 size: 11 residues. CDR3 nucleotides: TGTGCCAGCAGTAACACCGGGGCCCAGCATTTT. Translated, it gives CASSNTGAQHF.

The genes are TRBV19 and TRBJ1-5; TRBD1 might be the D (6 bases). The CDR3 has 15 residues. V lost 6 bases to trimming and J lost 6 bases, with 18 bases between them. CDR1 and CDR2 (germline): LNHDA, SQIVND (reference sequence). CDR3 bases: TGTGCCAGTAGCCCAGGGGCCGGTGTTGGTCAGCCCCAGCATTTT. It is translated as CASSPGAGVGQPQHF.

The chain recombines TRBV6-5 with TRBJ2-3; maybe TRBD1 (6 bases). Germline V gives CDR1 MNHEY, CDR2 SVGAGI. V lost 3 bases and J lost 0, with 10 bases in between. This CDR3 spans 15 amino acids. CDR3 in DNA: TGTGCCAGCAGTTATGCAGGGGAGAGCACAGATACGCAGTATTTT. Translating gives CASSYAGESTDTQYF.

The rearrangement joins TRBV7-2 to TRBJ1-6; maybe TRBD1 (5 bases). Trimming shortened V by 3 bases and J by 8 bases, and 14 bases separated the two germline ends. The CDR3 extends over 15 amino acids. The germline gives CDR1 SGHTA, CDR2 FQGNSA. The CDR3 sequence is CASSFSGVLDSPLHF. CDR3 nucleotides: TGTGCCAGCAGCTTTTCGGGGGTCCTCGATTCACCCCTCCACTTT.

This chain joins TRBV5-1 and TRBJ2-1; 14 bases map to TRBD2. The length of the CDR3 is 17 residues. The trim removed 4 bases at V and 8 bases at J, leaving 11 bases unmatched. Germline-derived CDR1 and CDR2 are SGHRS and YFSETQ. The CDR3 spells CASSATKTSGGVDEQFF. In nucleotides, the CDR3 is TGCGCCAGCAGCGCCACCAAGACTAGCGGGGGGGTCGATGAGCAGTTCTTC.